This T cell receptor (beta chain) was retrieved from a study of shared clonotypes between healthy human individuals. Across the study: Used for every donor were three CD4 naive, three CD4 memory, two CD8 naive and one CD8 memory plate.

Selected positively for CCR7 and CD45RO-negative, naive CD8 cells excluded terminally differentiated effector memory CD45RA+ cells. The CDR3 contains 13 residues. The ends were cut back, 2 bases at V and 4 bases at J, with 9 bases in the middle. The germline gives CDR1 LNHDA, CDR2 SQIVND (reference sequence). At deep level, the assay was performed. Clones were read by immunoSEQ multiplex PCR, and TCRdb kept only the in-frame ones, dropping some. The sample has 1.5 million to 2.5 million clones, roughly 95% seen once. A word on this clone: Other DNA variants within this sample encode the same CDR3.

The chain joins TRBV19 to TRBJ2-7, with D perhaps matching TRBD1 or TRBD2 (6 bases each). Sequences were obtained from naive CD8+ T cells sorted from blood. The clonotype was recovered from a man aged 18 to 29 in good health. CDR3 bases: TGTGCCAGTAGTATAAGAGGGGGGTACGAGCAGTACTTC. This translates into CASSIRGGYEQYF.